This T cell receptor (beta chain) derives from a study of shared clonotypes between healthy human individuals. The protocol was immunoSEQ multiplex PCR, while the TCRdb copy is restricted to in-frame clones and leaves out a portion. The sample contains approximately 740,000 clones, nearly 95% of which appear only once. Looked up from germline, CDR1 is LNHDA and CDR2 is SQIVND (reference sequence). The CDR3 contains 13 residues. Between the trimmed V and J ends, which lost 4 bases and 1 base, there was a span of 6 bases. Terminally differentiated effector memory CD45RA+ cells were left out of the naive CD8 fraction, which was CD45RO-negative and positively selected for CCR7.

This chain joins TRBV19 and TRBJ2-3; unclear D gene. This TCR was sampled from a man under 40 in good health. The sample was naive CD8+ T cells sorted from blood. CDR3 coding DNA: TGTGCCAGTAGTAATCTGGGCACAGATACGCAGTATTTT. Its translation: CASSNLGTDTQYF.